The sequence of this TCR beta chain was determined in a study of a mutant IDH1 vaccine in newly diagnosed glioma. Overall study context: Earlier care involved radiotherapy, temozolomide, or both, and the majority received both. The study, taken as a whole, reports: Alterations occurring in top peripheral T cell clonotypes seemed unrelated to pseudoprogression.

Profiled with immunoSEQ multiplex PCR; TCRdb holds only in-frame clones, not every one. The profile shows over 55,000 clones, 80% to 90% of them singletons. The time point was: baseline, week 1 (first vaccination visit). Treatment described: pre-vaccination baseline after standard-of-care therapy. CDR3 size: 13 residues. The V gene lost 1 base and the J gene lost 8 bases, with 9 bases spanning the gap. The germline V gene has CDR1 SGHDT and CDR2 YYEEEE. Comments on this clone: Its antigen is undetermined.

This clonotype originated in a woman in her late teens or twenties with glioma. Some clones in this sample may be carry-over from other donors' samples. The chain joins TRBV5-6 to TRBJ1-4; tentative D call: TRBD1 (6 bases). The sequences come from peripheral blood mononuclear cells (PBMCs), collected from a glioma patient treated with radiotherapy, temozolomide or both. The CDR3 here is CASSLLGAEKLFF. CDR3 coding DNA: TGTGCCAGCAGCTTGTTGGGGGCAGAAAAACTGTTTTTT.